This entry features one TCR beta chain sequence. Its antigen is still unknown. The time point was: after neoadjuvant nivolumab, at surgical resection. This table comes from immunoSEQ multiplex PCR, and its TCRdb copy is limited to in-frame clones, with some not included. The sample shows approximately 15,000 clones, 40% of them seen only once. This entry belongs to a study of neoadjuvant anti-PD-1 for oral cavity cancer. Study-wide points: Each response group had just a few patients in TCR analyses.

V shed 6 bases and J shed 0 bases, with 15 bases lying between them. CDR1 is LGHNA and CDR2 is YNFKEQ in the germline V gene. The CDR3 covers 15 residues. The sequences come from tumor tissue, collected after nivolumab (anti-PD-1) treatment. The chain combines TRBV4-2 with TRBJ2-7; a possible D gene is TRBD1 (5 bases). This TCR derives from a person between 40 and 80 years old with oral cavity squamous cell carcinoma. The CDR3 region is CASSPGDSRSYEQYF. The CDR3 bases are TGTGCCAGCAGTCCTGGCGACAGCCGCTCCTACGAGCAGTACTTC.